These T cell receptor beta chains were read from a single sample in a study of a mutant IDH1 vaccine in newly diagnosed glioma. The antigens these receptors bind are not known. Using immunoSEQ multiplex PCR, the repertoire was profiled, and TCRdb retains in-frame clones only, with some absent. The table shows roughly 34,000 clones, with about 83% occurring only once. This specimen was PBMCs, taken from a glioma patient whose treatment included an IDH1 peptide vaccine. The source is a woman aged 25 to 39 with glioma. Both conserved end residues are part of each CDR3. D genes are given only for firm matches. Clone sizes are given selectively: once, few, many, or a class where the clone is expanded.

TRBV18	TRBJ2-7	NA	NA	TGTGCCAGCTCACTAGGGGAATCCTACGAGCAGTACTTC	CASSLGESYEQYF
TRBV4-1	TRBJ1-2	NA	NA	TGCGCCAGCAGCCCATCGCCCGGGAACCTTAACTATGGCTACACCTTC	CASSPSPGNLNYGYTF
TRBV7-9	TRBJ2-3	TRBD2	once	TGTGCCAGCAGCTTCACAGCCGGGACTAGCGGGGGGTTAGGTACGCAGTATTTT	CASSFTAGTSGGLGTQYF
TRBV10-3	TRBJ1-1	TRBD1	NA	TGTGCCATCAGCGCCGAGACAGGGAAGGGCACTGAAGCTTTCTTT	CAISAETGKGTEAFF
TRBV7-2	TRBJ2-7	NA	once	TGTGCCAGCAGTCAAGCTGGCGGGGGCCTAGAGCAGTACTTC	CASSQAGGGLEQYF
TRBV5-6	TRBJ1-4	NA	once	TGTGCCAGCAGCTTGGACGGACTTAATGAAAAACTGTTTTTT	CASSLDGLNEKLFF
TRBV2	TRBJ2-6	TRBD1	NA	TGTGCCAGCAGAGGAACTTCGACAGGGTCTGGGGCCAACGTCCTGACTTTC	CASRGTSTGSGANVLTF
TRBV7-2	TRBJ2-5	NA	NA	TGTGCCAGCAGCTCCACGGTGGGCGGGGAAGAGACCCAGTACTTC	CASSSTVGGEETQYF
TRBV5-1	TRBJ1-1	TRBD1	NA	TGCGCCAGCAGCCTGAGGCCAGGACAGGCCACGAACACTGAAGCTTTCTTT	CASSLRPGQATNTEAFF
TRBV4-2	TRBJ1-5	TRBD1	NA	TGTGCCAGCAGCTTCCGACAGGGGGATCAGCCCCAGCATTTT	CASSFRQGDQPQHF